This T cell receptor beta chain was captured in a study of OX40 agonist ivuxolimab in advanced cancers. This clone was found a few times. TCRdb's copy holds only in-frame clones and misses some; the assay was immunoSEQ multiplex PCR. The table records approximately 94,000 clones, 84% of them present only once. Per the germline V gene, CDR1 is MGHRA and CDR2 is YSYEKL. With 1 base removed from V and 7 bases from J, the gap between germline ends came to 11 bases. The CDR3 has 14 amino acids. The material sequenced was CD4+ or CD8+ T cells sorted from blood, taken in a trial of the OX40 agonist ivuxolimab. The chain recombines TRBV4-1 with TRBJ1-5; D is ambiguous. The TCR sequence derives from an adult with an advanced solid tumor such as melanoma, head and neck, liver or kidney cancer. In nucleotides, the CDR3 is TGCGCCAGCAGCCAAGGTCGACAAGACCAGCCCCAGCATTTT. Its protein is CASSQGRQDQPQHF.